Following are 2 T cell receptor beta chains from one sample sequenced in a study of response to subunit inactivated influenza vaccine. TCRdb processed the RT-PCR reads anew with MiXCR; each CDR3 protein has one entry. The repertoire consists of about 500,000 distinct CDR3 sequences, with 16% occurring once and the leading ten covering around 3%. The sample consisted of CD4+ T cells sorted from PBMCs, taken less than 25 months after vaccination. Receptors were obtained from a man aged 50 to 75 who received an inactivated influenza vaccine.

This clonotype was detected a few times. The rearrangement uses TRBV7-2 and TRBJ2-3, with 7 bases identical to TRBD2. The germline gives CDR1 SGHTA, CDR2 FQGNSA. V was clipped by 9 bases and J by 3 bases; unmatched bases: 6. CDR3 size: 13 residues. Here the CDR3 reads CASGLVWTDTQYF. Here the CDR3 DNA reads TGTGCCAGTGGACTAGTCTGGACAGATACGCAGTATTTT.

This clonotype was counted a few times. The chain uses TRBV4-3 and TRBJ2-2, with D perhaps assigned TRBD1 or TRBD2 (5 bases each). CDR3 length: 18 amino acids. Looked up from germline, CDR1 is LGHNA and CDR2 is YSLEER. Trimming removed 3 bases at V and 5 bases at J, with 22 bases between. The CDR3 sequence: CASSQSSGTRVGTGELFF. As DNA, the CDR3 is TGCGCCAGCAGCCAGAGTTCCGGGACCCGGGTTGGGACCGGGGAGCTGTTTTTT.